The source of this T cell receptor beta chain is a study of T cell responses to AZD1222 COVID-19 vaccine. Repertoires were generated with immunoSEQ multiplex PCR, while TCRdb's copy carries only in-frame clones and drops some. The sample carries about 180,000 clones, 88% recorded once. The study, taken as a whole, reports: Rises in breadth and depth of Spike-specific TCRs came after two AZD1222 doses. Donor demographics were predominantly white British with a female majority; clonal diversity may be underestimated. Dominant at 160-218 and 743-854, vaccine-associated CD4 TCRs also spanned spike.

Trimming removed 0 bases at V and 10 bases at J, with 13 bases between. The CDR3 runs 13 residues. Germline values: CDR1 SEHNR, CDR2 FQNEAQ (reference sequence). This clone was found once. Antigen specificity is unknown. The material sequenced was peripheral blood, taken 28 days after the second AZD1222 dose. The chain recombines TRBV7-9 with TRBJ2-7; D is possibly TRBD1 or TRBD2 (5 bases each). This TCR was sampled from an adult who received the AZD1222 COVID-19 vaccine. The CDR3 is CASSLAGTITQYF. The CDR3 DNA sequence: TGTGCCAGCAGCTTAGCGGGGACGATTACACAGTACTTC.